The sequence of this TCR beta chain was determined in a study of T cells in Graves' hyperthyroidism and ophthalmopathy. Points from the study as a whole: In blood, most of the thyroid clonotypes expanded above 0.001 were also present.

Amplification yielded TCR beta CDR3 regions, with RNA transcripts as the source. When the TCR CDR3 underwent first-round RT-PCR, the HTBI primer set was used. TCRdb reprocessed the multiplex PCR reads via MiXCR and lists one record per CDR3 protein. Among 690,000 or so distinct CDR3 sequences, around 20% were seen once, and the ten largest hold roughly a sixth. Worth noting for this clonotype: As yet, its antigen is unknown. A junction end diverges from the germline sequence, so it may reflect a read error.

Germline CDR1 and CDR2: SGHDN and FVKESK. The CDR3 covers 15 residues. The source of this sequence is a woman aged 45-65 years with Graves' hyperthyroidism that later progressed to Graves' ophthalmopathy. The chain employs TRBV14 and TRBJ2-1, with D possibly matching TRBD1 (5 bases). The sequenced sample was blood. CDR3 nucleotide sequence: TGTGTCAGCAGCCACAGGCAACGCTCCTACAATGAGCAGTTCTTC. The encoded protein is CVSSHRQRSYNEQFF.